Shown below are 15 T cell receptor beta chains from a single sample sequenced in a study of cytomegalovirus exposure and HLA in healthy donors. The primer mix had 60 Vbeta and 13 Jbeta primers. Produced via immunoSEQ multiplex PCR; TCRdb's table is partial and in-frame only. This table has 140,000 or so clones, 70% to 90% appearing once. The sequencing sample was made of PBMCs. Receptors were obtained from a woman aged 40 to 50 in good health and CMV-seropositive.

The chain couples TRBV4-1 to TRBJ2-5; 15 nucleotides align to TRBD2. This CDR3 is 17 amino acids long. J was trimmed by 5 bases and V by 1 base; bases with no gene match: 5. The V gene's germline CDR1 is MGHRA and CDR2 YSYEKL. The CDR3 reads CASSQGGLAGGVETQYF. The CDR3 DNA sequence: TGCGCCAGCAGCCAAGGGGGACTAGCGGGAGGCGTTGAGACCCAGTACTTC.

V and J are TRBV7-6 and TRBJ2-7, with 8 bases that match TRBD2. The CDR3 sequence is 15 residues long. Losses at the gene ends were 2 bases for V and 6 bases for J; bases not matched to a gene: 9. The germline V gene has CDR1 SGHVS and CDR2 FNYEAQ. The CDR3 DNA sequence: TGTGCCAGCAGCTTAAGAGCGGGAGCGTCCGGCGAGCAGTACTTC. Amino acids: CASSLRAGASGEQYF.

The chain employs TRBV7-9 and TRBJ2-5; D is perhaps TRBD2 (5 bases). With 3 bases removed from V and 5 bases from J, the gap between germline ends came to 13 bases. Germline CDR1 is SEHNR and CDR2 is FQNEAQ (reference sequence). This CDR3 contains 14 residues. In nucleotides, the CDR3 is TGTGCCAGCAGCTTCGATGGAGGTGGCGAGACCCAGTACTTC. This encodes CASSFDGGGETQYF.

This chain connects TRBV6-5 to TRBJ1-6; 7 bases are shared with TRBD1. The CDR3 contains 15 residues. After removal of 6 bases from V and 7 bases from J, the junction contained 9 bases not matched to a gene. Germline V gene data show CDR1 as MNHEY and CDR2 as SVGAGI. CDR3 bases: TGTGCCAGCAGCCGGGACAGCTTCACAAATTCACCCCTCCACTTT. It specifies CASSRDSFTNSPLHF.

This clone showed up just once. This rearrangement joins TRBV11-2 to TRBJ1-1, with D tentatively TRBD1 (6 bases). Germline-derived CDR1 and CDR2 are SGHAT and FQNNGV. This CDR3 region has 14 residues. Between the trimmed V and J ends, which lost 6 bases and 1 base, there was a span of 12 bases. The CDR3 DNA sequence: TGTGCCAGCAGTGAAGGGGGTAAGAACACTGAAGCTTTCTTT. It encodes CASSEGGKNTEAFF.

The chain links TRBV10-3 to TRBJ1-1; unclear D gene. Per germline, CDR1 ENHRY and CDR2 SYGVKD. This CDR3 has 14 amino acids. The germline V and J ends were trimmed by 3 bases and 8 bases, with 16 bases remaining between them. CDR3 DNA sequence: TGTGCCATCAGTGACAAGGAGAGGGCTTGGGAAGCTTTCTTT. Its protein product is CAISDKERAWEAFF.

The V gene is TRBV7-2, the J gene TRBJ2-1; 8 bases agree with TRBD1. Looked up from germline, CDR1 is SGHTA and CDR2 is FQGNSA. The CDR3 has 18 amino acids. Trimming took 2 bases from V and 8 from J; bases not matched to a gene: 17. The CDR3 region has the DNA TGTGCCAGCAGCTTAACCTTTTTGGGGACAGGCAAAAAGTATGAGCAGTTCTTC. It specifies CASSLTFLGTGKKYEQFF.

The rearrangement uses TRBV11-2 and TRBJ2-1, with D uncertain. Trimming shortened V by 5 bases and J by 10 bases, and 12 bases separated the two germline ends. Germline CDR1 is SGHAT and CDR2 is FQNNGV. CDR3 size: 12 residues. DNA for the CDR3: TGTGCCAGCAGCGAGAAGACATACGAGCAGTTCTTC. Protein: CASSEKTYEQFF.

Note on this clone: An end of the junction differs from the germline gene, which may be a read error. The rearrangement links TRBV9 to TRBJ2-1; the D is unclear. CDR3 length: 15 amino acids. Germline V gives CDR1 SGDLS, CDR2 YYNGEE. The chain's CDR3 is CASSVAADSHNEQFF. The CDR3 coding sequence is TGTGCCAGCAGCGTAGCGGCCGACTCCCACAATGAGCAGTTCTTC.

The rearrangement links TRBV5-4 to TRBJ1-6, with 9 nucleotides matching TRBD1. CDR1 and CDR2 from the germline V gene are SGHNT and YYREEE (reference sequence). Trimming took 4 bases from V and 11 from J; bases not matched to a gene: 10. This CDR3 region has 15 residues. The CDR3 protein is CASSVDRGGDTPLHF. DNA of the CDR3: TGTGCCAGCAGCGTAGACAGGGGGGGTGATACACCCCTCCACTTT.

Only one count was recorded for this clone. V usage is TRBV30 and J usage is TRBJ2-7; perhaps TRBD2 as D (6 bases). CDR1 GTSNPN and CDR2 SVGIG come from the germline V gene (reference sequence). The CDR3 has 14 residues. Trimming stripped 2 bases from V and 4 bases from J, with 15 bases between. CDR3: CAWSWAGSFYEQYF. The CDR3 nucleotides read TGTGCCTGGAGTTGGGCGGGGAGCTTTTACGAGCAGTACTTC.

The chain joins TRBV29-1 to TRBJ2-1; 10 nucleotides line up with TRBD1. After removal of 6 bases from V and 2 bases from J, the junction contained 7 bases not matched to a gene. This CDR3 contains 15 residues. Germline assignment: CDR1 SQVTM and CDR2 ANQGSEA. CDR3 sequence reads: CSVLSTGGPYNEQFF. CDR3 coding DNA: TGCAGCGTCCTCTCGACAGGGGGCCCCTACAATGAGCAGTTCTTC.

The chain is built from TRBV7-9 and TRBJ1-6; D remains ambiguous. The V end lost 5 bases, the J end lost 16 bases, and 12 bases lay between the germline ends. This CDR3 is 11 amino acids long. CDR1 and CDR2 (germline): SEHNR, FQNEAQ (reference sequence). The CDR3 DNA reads TGTGCCAGCAGCCCCGAGGGCAGACTCCACTTT. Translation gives CASSPEGRLHF.

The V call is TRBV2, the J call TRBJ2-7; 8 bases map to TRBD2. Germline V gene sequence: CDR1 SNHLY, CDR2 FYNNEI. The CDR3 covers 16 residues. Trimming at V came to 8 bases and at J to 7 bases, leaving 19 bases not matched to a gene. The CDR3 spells CASGGFLAGIVREQYF. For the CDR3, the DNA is TGTGCCAGCGGGGGTTTCCTAGCGGGTATTGTGAGGGAGCAGTACTTC.

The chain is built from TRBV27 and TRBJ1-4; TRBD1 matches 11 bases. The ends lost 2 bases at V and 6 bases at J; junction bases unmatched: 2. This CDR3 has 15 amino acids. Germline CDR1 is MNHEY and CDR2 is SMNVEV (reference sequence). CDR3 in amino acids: CASSLRDRGDEKLFF. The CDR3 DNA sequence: TGTGCCAGCAGTTTACGGGACAGGGGGGATGAAAAACTGTTTTTT.